The 8 T cell receptor beta chains in this list originate from one sample, sequenced in a study of T cells after yellow fever vaccination (dated by TCRdb to the late 2010s). Sample treatment or condition, as interpreted from the label and publication: live attenuated yellow fever vaccine strain. The receptor library was made with 5' RACE. The sequencer was an Illumina HiSeq 2500. The public reads were quality trimmed at Q25 with fastp and then assembled into clones with MiXCR by TCRdb, keeping productive beta chains. All rows with the same CDR3 protein become a single entry with the most common DNA and genes. This sample comprises nearly 350,000 distinct CDR3 sequences, approximately 8% of them detected only once. 15% to 20% of the sample goes to the ten largest clones. Sequenced here: PBMCs, sampled around 45 days after the first yellow fever vaccination. These receptors were collected from a man aged 18-30 years who received the YFV17D yellow fever vaccine.

This clonotype was observed a handful of times. The CDR3 DNA reads as TGTGCCACCAGTGGGGACCCGGATACGCAGTATTTT. As protein: CATSGDPDTQYF. V gene TRBV24-1 combines with J gene TRBJ2-3; D is perhaps TRBD1 or TRBD2 (5 bases each). This CDR3 has 12 residues. Germline V CDR1 and CDR2: KGHDR, SFDVKD. V gave up 5 bases and J gave up 6 bases, with 8 bases separating them.

This chain connects TRBV20-1 to TRBJ2-7; 11 bases fit TRBD2. V lost 6 bases and J lost 4; bases outside the gene matches: 11. The CDR3 is 15 residues long. CDR1 and CDR2 from the germline V gene are DFQATT and SNEGSKA (reference sequence). Here the CDR3 DNA reads TGCAGTGCGATCGGAAGACTAGCGGGGAGGTACGAGCAGTACTTC. It specifies CSAIGRLAGRYEQYF.

The chain is built from TRBV7-2 and TRBJ2-2; D is undetermined. Germline CDR1 and CDR2: SGHTA and FQGNSA. This CDR3 has 16 residues. V shed 5 bases and J shed 0 bases, with 13 bases lying between them. The CDR3 DNA follows: TGTGCCAGCAGCCTCAACGGCCCTACGAACACCGGGGAGCTGTTTTTT. Protein product: CASSLNGPTNTGELFF.

The chain combines TRBV18 with TRBJ2-4; D is unclear. The germline V gene encodes CDR1 KGHSH and CDR2 LQKENI. This CDR3 region has 11 residues. Deletions cut 4 bases from V and 5 bases from J, with 3 bases between. DNA for the CDR3: TGTGCCAGCTCACGGGAAAACATTCAGTACTTC. Translation: CASSRENIQYF. The entire variable domain, with the rest obtained from reference TRBV18 and TRBJ2-4, is as follows: NAGVMQNPRHLVRRRGQEARLRCSPMKGHSHVYWYRQLPEEGLKFMVYLQKENIIDESGMPKERFSAEFPKEGPSILRIQQVVRGDSAAYFCASSRENIQYFGAGTRLSVL.

This rearrangement joins TRBV20-1 to TRBJ2-1, with 10 bases aligning to TRBD1. This CDR3 has 14 amino acids. The germline CDR1 and CDR2 sequences are DFQATT and SNEGSKA (reference sequence). The J segment lost 9 bases and the V segment lost 4 bases, leaving 9 bases of the junction unmatched. CDR3 coding DNA: TGCAGTGCTACGGACAGGGGGAGTTGGGGTGAGCAGTTCTTC. Its translation: CSATDRGSWGEQFF.

The V call is TRBV7-9, the J call TRBJ1-2, with 9 positions matching TRBD1. This CDR3 is 16 amino acids long. The germline CDR1 and CDR2 sequences are SEHNR and FQNEAQ (reference sequence). After removal of 5 bases from V and 5 bases from J, the junction contained 12 bases not matched to a gene. The DNA of the CDR3 is TGTGCCAGCAGCCCCGGACAGGGGACACCCCTATATGGCTACACCTTC. Translated: CASSPGQGTPLYGYTF.

In its sample, this clonotype was seen a few times. This CDR3 reads CASSIGQGGQPQHF. For the CDR3, the DNA is TGTGCCAGCAGCATCGGACAGGGAGGGCAGCCCCAGCATTTT. The genes are TRBV5-8 and TRBJ1-5, with 8 bases fitting TRBD1. The V gene's germline CDR1 is SGHTS and CDR2 YDEGEE. With V trimmed by 4 bases and J by 7 bases, 7 bases remained unmatched. The CDR3 runs 14 residues.

The rearrangement uses TRBV27 and TRBJ2-1; tentatively, D is TRBD1 (6 bases). The ends were cut back, 6 bases at V and 11 bases at J, with 11 bases in the middle. CDR3 size: 11 residues. The germline gives CDR1 MNHEY, CDR2 SMNVEV (reference sequence). DNA of the CDR3: TGTGCCAGCAGACTAACAGGGAAGCAGTTCTTC. This codes for CASRLTGKQFF.